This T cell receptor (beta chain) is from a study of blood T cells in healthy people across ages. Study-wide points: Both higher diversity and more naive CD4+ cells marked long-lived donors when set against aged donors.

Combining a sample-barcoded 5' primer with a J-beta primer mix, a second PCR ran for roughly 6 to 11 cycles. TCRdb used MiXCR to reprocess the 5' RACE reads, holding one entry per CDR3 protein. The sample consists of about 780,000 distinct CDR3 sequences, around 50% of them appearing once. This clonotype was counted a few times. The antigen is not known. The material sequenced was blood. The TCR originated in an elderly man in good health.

Here the CDR3 reads CASSLSIGLAGGTTTDTQYF. The CDR3 DNA reads as TGTGCCAGCAGCTTATCGATTGGGCTAGCGGGAGGAACTACCACAGATACGCAGTATTTT. V usage is TRBV7-2 and J usage is TRBJ2-3; 11 nucleotides agree with TRBD2. Trimming cost V 2 bases and J 2 bases; bases outside gene matches: 15. Per the germline V gene, CDR1 is SGHTA and CDR2 is FQGNSA. The CDR3 spans 20 residues.